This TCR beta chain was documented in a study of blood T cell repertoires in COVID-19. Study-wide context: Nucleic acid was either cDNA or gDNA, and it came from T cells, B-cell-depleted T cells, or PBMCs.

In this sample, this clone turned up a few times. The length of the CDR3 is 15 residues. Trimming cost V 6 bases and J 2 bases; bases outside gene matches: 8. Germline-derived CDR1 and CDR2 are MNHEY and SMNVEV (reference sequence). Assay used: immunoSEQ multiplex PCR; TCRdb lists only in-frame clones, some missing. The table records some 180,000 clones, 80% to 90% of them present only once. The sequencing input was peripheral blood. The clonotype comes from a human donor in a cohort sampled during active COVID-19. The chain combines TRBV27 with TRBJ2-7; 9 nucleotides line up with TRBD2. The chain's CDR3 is CASSLSGSAPYEQYF. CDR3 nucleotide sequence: TGTGCCAGCAGCCTTAGCGGGAGCGCGCCCTACGAGCAGTACTTC.